This T cell receptor beta chain was obtained from a study of CD8+CD57+ T cells in acquired aplastic anemia. This clonotype came up many times. Relative to the germline gene, one junction end is altered; a read error may explain this. CDR3 size: 17 residues. Germline V gene data show CDR1 as SGHTA and CDR2 as FQGNSA. Profiling of TCR beta VDJ combinations and CDR3 sequences used genomic DNA as template. MiXCR, run by TCRdb on the reads, gives a single entry per CDR3 protein. The sample contains fewer than 200,000 distinct CDR3 sequences, 48% of which appear only once. An expansion of CD8+CD57+ cells by flow cytometry had been shown in patients chosen for sequencing.

Sequenced: sorted CD4+, CD8+, or CD8+CD57+ T cells (not recorded which) from PBMCs. This receptor was identified in a human donor with aplastic anemia. The chain couples TRBV7-2 to TRBJ1-1, with D perhaps TRBD1 (5 bases). This CDR3 is CASSLGRGRRMNTEAFF. The CDR3 DNA sequence: TGTGCCAGCAGTTTAGGGCGGGGCAGGCGGATGAACACTGAAGCTTTCTTT.